These T cell receptor beta chains were read from a single sample in a study of T cell repertoires in cytomegalovirus infection. Their cognate antigens are unknown. MiXCR, run by TCRdb on the reads, gives a single entry per CDR3 protein. Among some 310,000 distinct CDR3 sequences, 20% to 30% were seen once, and the ten largest hold 13%. The input for sequencing was cultured PBMCs, taken from culture after CMV antigen stimulation. The receptors shown here come from a human donor in good health (CMV status not recorded). Some clones in this sample may be carry-over from other donors' samples. The CDR3 runs from the conserved cysteine through the conserved F or W. The D gene is left open where the match is weak. Expanded clones are given a class, and other clones once, few, many or no size at all.

d_call,clone_size,j_call,v_call,cdr3_nt,cdr3_aa
NA,many,TRBJ1-3,TRBV7-9,TGTGCCAGCAGCCTCTCCATCCCTGGAAACACCATATATTTT,CASSLSIPGNTIYF
TRBD1,many,TRBJ1-1,TRBV12-3/TRBV12-4,TGTGCCAGCAGTTCCGGGGGCCACAGGGGAGAAGCTTTCTTT,CASSSGGHRGEAFF
NA,NA,TRBJ2-3,TRBV6-5,TGTGCCAGCAGTTACCTAGGGCTCTTAACAGATACGCAGTATTTT,CASSYLGLLTDTQYF
TRBD2,few,TRBJ2-1,TRBV15,TGTGCCACCAGCAGATGGCGGGGGAGCTCCTACAATGAGCAGTTCTTC,CATSRWRGSSYNEQFF
NA,many,TRBJ1-2,TRBV7-8,TGTGCCAGCAGCCCCCGAGGCCTCAGAGGGATCGAGGATGGCTACACCTTC,CASSPRGLRGIEDGYTF
NA,NA,TRBJ1-2,TRBV6-5,TGTGCCAGCAGTTACTCGAAGTTCGGCGGCAGGTGGACCCTTTTTGGCTACACCTTC,CASSYSKFGGRWTLFGYTF
NA,NA,TRBJ2-7,TRBV10-3,TGTGCCATCAAACCTACAGGGAGCCACGAGCAGTACTTC,CAIKPTGSHEQYF
TRBD2,NA,TRBJ2-7,TRBV7-2,TGTGCCAGCAGCGTAACGCGGCTAGCGGGCGCCTACGAGCAGTACTTC,CASSVTRLAGAYEQYF
NA,many,TRBJ2-1,TRBV4-3,TGCGCCAGCAGCCCCGCCCCAGGATCCAACAATGAGCAGTTCTTC,CASSPAPGSNNEQFF
NA,NA,TRBJ2-3,TRBV6-2/TRBV6-3,TGTGCCAGCAGTTACGGGGCGGCGGGATGGCGCACAGATACGCAGTATTTT,CASSYGAAGWRTDTQYF
TRBD1,NA,TRBJ1-1,TRBV19,TGTGCCAGTAGTATCCGCACAGGGGGGTATTACACTGAAGCTTTCTTT,CASSIRTGGYYTEAFF
TRBD2,few,TRBJ2-1,TRBV10-3,TGTGCCCCCTTAAAGGGGACTAGTGGCTCCTACAATGAGCAGTTCTTC,CAPLKGTSGSYNEQFF
NA,many,TRBJ1-4,TRBV28,TGTGCCAGCAGTTTACAGGGGATCGCAACTAATGAAAAACTGTTTTTT,CASSLQGIATNEKLFF
NA,NA,TRBJ1-3,TRBV29-1,TGCAGCGTTGGGGCTGAGAACACCATATATTTT,CSVGAENTIYF
NA,NA,TRBJ1-2,TRBV9,TGTGCCAGCAGCGTAGATCCAGGGGTCTATGGCTACACCTTC,CASSVDPGVYGYTF
TRBD2,few,TRBJ2-1,TRBV12-3/TRBV12-4,TGTGCCAGCAAGGGGACTAGGTATTGGACCAGCTCCTACAATGAGCAGTTCTTC,CASKGTRYWTSSYNEQFF
NA,few,TRBJ1-1,TRBV20-1,TGCAGTGCTAGTAGGGAGAACACTGAAGCTTTCTTT,CSASRENTEAFF
TRBD2,NA,TRBJ2-3,TRBV20-1,TGCAGTGCTACGCGGGAGGGGTCCGATACGCAGTATTTT,CSATREGSDTQYF
TRBD1,many,TRBJ2-5,TRBV7-2,TGTGCCAGCAGCTGGGACAGCATTCAAGAGACCCAGTACTTC,CASSWDSIQETQYF
NA,NA,TRBJ2-1,TRBV6-8,TGTGCCAGCAGGGGCCCTTACGAAAATGAGCAGTTCTTC,CASRGPYENEQFF
TRBD2,many,TRBJ2-1,TRBV7-2,TGTGCCAGCAGCCTGGGGTTGGGGCGCGGGAGGGGGAATGAGCAGTTCTTC,CASSLGLGRGRGNEQFF
NA,few,TRBJ2-1,TRBV7-2,TGTGCCAGCAGCTTAGTCCCTGCCCCTAGTGAGCAGTTCTTC,CASSLVPAPSEQFF
TRBD2,NA,TRBJ2-1,TRBV5-6,TGTGCCAGCAGCTCCTCGACTAGCGGGTTACACAATGAGCAGTTCTTC,CASSSSTSGLHNEQFF
NA,NA,TRBJ2-2,TRBV29-1,TGCAGCGTTGAACCGCACACCGGGGAGCTGTTTTTT,CSVEPHTGELFF
NA,NA,TRBJ2-3,TRBV29-1,TGCAGCGTGGAACTAGCTGGTACGCAGTATTTT,CSVELAGTQYF
NA,NA,TRBJ2-5,TRBV29-1,TGCAGCGTTGAGACCGAGACCCAGTACTTC,CSVETETQYF
TRBD2,many,TRBJ2-1,TRBV7-2,TGTGCCAGCAGCAAGGGGCTAGCGGGAACCGATGAGCAGTTCTTC,CASSKGLAGTDEQFF
TRBD1,NA,TRBJ2-7,TRBV18,TGTGCCAGCTCACCCGACAGGGGGCGGCCCGACGAGCAGTACTTC,CASSPDRGRPDEQYF
NA,NA,TRBJ1-5,TRBV6-6,TGTGCCAGCAGTTTGACAAACGGCAATCAGCCCCAGCATTTT,CASSLTNGNQPQHF
NA,NA,TRBJ1-2,TRBV6-5,TGTGCCAGCAGTTCCACCGCTGGGACACTCTATGGCTACACCTTC,CASSSTAGTLYGYTF
TRBD1,many,TRBJ1-5,TRBV28,TGTGCCAGCAGTTCGTGGACAGGGGGAGGCAATCAGCCCCAGCATTTT,CASSSWTGGGNQPQHF
TRBD2,many,TRBJ2-1,TRBV29-1,TGCAGCGTTGAGCAACTAGCGGGAGGGAATGGTGAGCAGTTCTTC,CSVEQLAGGNGEQFF
TRBD2,NA,TRBJ2-1,TRBV6-2/TRBV6-3,TGTGCCAGCAGTTACTTACCAGGACTAGCGCCCTACAATGAGCAGTTCTTC,CASSYLPGLAPYNEQFF
NA,few,TRBJ2-3,TRBV29-1,TGCAGCGTTGAAAGAGGTGGGACAGATACGCAGTATTTT,CSVERGGTDTQYF
TRBD2,NA,TRBJ2-3,TRBV7-4,TGTGCCAGCGTCCGACTAGCGGTTAGCACAGATACGCAGTATTTT,CASVRLAVSTDTQYF
TRBD1,many,TRBJ2-3,TRBV7-2,TGTGCCAGCAAGAGGCAGGGGGCGGATACGCAGTATTTT,CASKRQGADTQYF
NA,many,TRBJ1-1,TRBV3-1,TGTGCCAGCAGCCATGGGACGGGGGGGACTGAAGCTTTCTTT,CASSHGTGGTEAFF
TRBD1,NA,TRBJ1-2,TRBV28,TGTGCCAGCAACCGACAGGGGGTTGGCTATGGCTACACCTTC,CASNRQGVGYGYTF
NA,many,TRBJ2-3,TRBV7-2,TGTGCCAGCAGCCCCAAACTAGGAAATGGCGTGGATACGCAGTATTTT,CASSPKLGNGVDTQYF
NA,many,TRBJ2-2,TRBV7-9,TGTGCCAGCAGCTCGCCGACTACCCGATCCGGGGAGCTGTTTTTT,CASSSPTTRSGELFF
TRBD1,many,TRBJ1-4,TRBV11-2,TGTGCCAGCAGTCGTGACAGGGGCGAAAAACTGTTTTTT,CASSRDRGEKLFF
TRBD2,NA,TRBJ2-3,TRBV27,TGTGCCAGCAGTTCCTCAGCGGGAGTTAGCACAGATACGCAGTATTTT,CASSSSAGVSTDTQYF
NA,NA,TRBJ1-2,TRBV19,TGTGCCAGTAGTATGATGTTCGGCCCCTATGGCTACACCTTC,CASSMMFGPYGYTF
NA,NA,TRBJ2-2,TRBV20-1,TGCAGTGCCCCTAGGGAGGCCGGGGAGCTGTTTTTT,CSAPREAGELFF
NA,few,TRBJ1-1,TRBV15,TGTGCCACCAGCAGGACGCAGAACACTGAAGCTTTCTTT,CATSRTQNTEAFF
NA,NA,TRBJ1-1,TRBV4-1,TGCGCCAGCGGTCCCCAGCTCGAAGCTTTCTTT,CASGPQLEAFF
NA,NA,TRBJ2-5,TRBV24-1,TGTGCCTCGGGTGCCGGGGGCGGGGAGACCCAGTACTTC,CASGAGGGETQYF